This TCR beta chain derives from a study of T cell repertoires in cytomegalovirus infection. TCRdb reprocessed the reads with MiXCR, giving one entry per CDR3 protein. The sample carries about 490,000 distinct CDR3 sequences, approximately 11% recorded once. CDR1 and CDR2 from the germline V gene are SGDLS and YYNGEE. The CDR3 extends over 14 amino acids. Trimming removed 2 bases from V and 0 bases from J, with 8 bases in between. This clonotype was detected many times. The receptor comes from a human donor in good health (CMV status not recorded). Some clones in this sample may be carry-over from other donors' samples. V and J are TRBV9 and TRBJ1-1; D is perhaps TRBD1 (5 bases). Sequenced material: PBMCs. The CDR3 bases are TGTGCCAGCAGCGTGGGGGAAATGAACACTGAAGCTTTCTTT. Amino acid sequence: CASSVGEMNTEAFF.